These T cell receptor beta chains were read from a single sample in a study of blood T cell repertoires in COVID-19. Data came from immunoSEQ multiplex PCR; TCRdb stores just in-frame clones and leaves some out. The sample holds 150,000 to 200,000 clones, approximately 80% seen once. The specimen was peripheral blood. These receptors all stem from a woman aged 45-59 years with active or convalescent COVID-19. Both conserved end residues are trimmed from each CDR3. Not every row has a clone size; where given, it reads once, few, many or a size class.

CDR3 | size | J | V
ASSRLRTSGNTDTQY | once | TRBJ2-3 | TRBV13
SAHDRKEAF | few | TRBJ1-1 | TRBV20-1
ASSSRPEGNSPLH | many | TRBJ1-6 | TRBV4-2
ASSEARVAYEQY | - | TRBJ2-7 | TRBV6-1
ASSYVQGKYYEQY | - | TRBJ2-7 | TRBV6-6
SVDPQQGNYGYT | - | TRBJ1-2 | TRBV29-1
ASSIEGTSGYNEQF | once | TRBJ2-1 | TRBV19
ASSYPATGQGYEKLF | few | TRBJ1-4 | TRBV6-7
AWSPPGTYNSPLH | - | TRBJ1-6 | TRBV30
ACADRAGNTIY | - | TRBJ1-3 | TRBV6-4
AWSAQGGPAF | - | TRBJ1-1 | TRBV30
ARSVDRGIGNTIY | once | TRBJ1-3 | TRBV5-3
ASSLGADTGELF | - | TRBJ2-2 | TRBV7-3
ASSLVSRSFGGSNEQF | - | TRBJ2-1 | TRBV11-2
ASSALTGGTAGELF | - | TRBJ2-2 | TRBV9
ATSRDKGYEQY | - | TRBJ2-7 | TRBV15
ASSFTREGEQY | - | TRBJ2-7 | TRBV7-2
ASSPRTSLVPYNEQF | few | TRBJ2-1 | TRBV9
ASSPLGQGAEQF | - | TRBJ2-1 | TRBV7-6
ASSVTSGAFSNTQY | - | TRBJ2-3 | TRBV9
ASSPSGRADTQY | few | TRBJ2-3 | TRBV7-9
ASSLATVGTNEKLF | - | TRBJ1-4 | TRBV7-9
ASSPRTGRLGTEAF | - | TRBJ1-1 | TRBV19
ASSYLEGQGGEQF | - | TRBJ2-1 | TRBV6-2/TRBV6-3
ASRQSNEKLF | - | TRBJ1-4 | TRBV2
SVPGVTEAF | - | TRBJ1-1 | TRBV20-1
ASSSTGPRDGYT | - | TRBJ1-2 | TRBV28